This T cell receptor (beta chain) was sequenced for a study of blood T cell repertoires in COVID-19. About the research overall: Sources were T cells, B-cell-depleted T cells, or PBMCs; the material itself was cDNA or gDNA.

V shed 2 bases and J shed 6 bases, with 11 bases lying between them. CDR1 is SGHRS and CDR2 is YFSETQ in the germline V gene. CDR3 length equals 13 residues. TCRdb's copy holds only in-frame clones and misses some; the assay was immunoSEQ multiplex PCR. This sample has fewer than 15,000 clones, with around four fifths found just once. The chain combines TRBV5-1 with TRBJ1-2; possibly TRBD1 for D (5 bases). The clonotype was recovered from a woman of 80 years or more with acute or convalescent COVID-19. The sequenced sample consisted of peripheral blood. CDR3 protein: CASSFRQLDGYTF. The CDR3 region has the DNA TGCGCCAGCAGCTTCCGACAGCTAGATGGCTACACCTTC.